The 27 T cell receptor beta chains below come from one sample, sequenced in a study of breast tumors, draining lymph nodes, adjacent tissues. TCRdb redid the calling of the multiplex PCR reads with MiXCR, one entry per CDR3 protein. The data contain about 150,000 distinct CDR3 sequences, 20% to 25% of them seen just once; the ten biggest clones take up around 2.6%. Breast cancer patients provided tissue from their axillary draining lymph nodes. The sequenced sample consisted of axillary lymph node tissue. Receptors originate from a female donor with breast cancer. Some clones in this sample may be carry-over from other donors' samples.

The chain is built from TRBV7-9 and TRBJ2-4; the D is unclear. CDR1 and CDR2 from the germline V gene are SEHNR and FQNEAQ (reference sequence). V shed 5 bases and J shed 7 bases, with 9 bases lying between them. This CDR3 is 12 amino acids long. CDR3 amino acids: CASSNQRNIQYF. The DNA of the CDR3 is TGTGCCAGCAGCAATCAACGGAACATTCAGTACTTC.

This clonotype was picked up many times. The rearrangement uses TRBV20-1 and TRBJ2-1; D is perhaps TRBD2 (6 bases). The CDR3 consists of 13 residues. V shed 6 bases and J shed 4 bases, with 13 bases lying between them. Germline V gives CDR1 DFQATT, CDR2 SNEGSKA (reference sequence). The chain's CDR3 is CSAPGTGYNEQFF. The DNA of the CDR3 is TGCAGTGCGCCGGGGACTGGTTACAATGAGCAGTTCTTC.

This clonotype was recorded many times. The chain is built from TRBV14 and TRBJ2-1; 7 bases line up with TRBD2. CDR3 length equals 16 residues. The V and J ends lost 0 bases and 8 bases, in that order; junction bases with no gene match: 10. Germline CDR1 and CDR2: SGHDN and FVKESK. The CDR3 nucleotides read TGTGCCAGCAGCCAAGATTCGGGACTAACAACCGATGAGCAGTTCTTC. Residues: CASSQDSGLTTDEQFF.

This clonotype showed up just a few times. The chain uses TRBV18 and TRBJ2-5, with TRBD2 matching over 10 bases. V trimming: 1 base; J trimming: 2 bases; junction bases outside the gene matches: 4. The CDR3 runs to 16 residues. Germline lookup yields CDR1 KGHSH and CDR2 LQKENI. CDR3: CASSPRLAGEQETQYF. The CDR3 DNA follows: TGTGCCAGCTCACCACGGCTAGCGGGAGAACAAGAGACCCAGTACTTC.

Concerning this clonotype: This sequence may be a read error, since a much larger clone differs from it by one base. The chain recombines TRBV5-6 with TRBJ2-7, with D uncertain. Germline CDR1 and CDR2: SGHDT and YYEEEE. This CDR3 comprises 18 residues. The V gene lost 2 bases and the J gene lost 7 bases, with 28 bases spanning the gap. CDR3 DNA: TGTGCCAGCAGCTTCGATTTTCGGCGCTCAAGCTCCTACAATGAGCAGTACTTC. Translating it yields CASSFDFRRSSSYNEQYF.

Remarks on this clonotype: Just one base apart from a much larger clone, this may be a read error. The J gene is TRBJ2-1, the V gene TRBV14; D remains unclear. Germline V CDR1 and CDR2: SGHDN, FVKESK. This CDR3 region has 12 residues. CDR3 loop: CASGISVMTQLF. CDR3 nucleotides: TGTGCCAGCGGGATTTCAGTGATGACGCAGCTCTTC. The full variable domain, rest sourced from reference TRBV14 and TRBJ2-1, is EAGVTQFPSHSVIEKGQTVTLRCDPISGHDNLYWYRRVMGKEIKFLLHFVKESKQDESGMPNNRFLAERTGGTYSTLKVQPAELEDSGVYFCASGISVMTQLFGPGTRLTVL.

V usage is TRBV29-1 and J usage is TRBJ1-1; 9 bases align to TRBD1. The germline gives CDR1 SQVTM, CDR2 ANQGSEA. V trimming: 7 bases; J trimming: 5 bases; junction bases outside the gene matches: 5. The CDR3 has 12 residues. The CDR3 nucleotides read TGCAGCGGTCCGGACAGGGGTACTGAAGCTTTCTTT. It is translated as CSGPDRGTEAFF.

This clonotype has at least ten counts. V is TRBV12-3 or TRBV12-4 and J is TRBJ2-2; possibly TRBD2 for D (6 bases). Trimming stripped 3 bases from V and 4 bases from J, with 12 bases between. This CDR3 contains 15 residues. CDR3 sequence (DNA): TGTGCCAGCAGTTTTGGGGGGAGTAGCACCGGGGAGCTGTTTTTT. As protein: CASSFGGSSTGELFF.

A few counts support this clonotype. This chain connects TRBV4-1 to TRBJ2-6; possible D gene TRBD2, 5 bases. Trimming shortened V by 3 bases and J by 0 bases, and 18 bases separated the two germline ends. Germline V gives CDR1 MGHRA, CDR2 YSYEKL. The CDR3 is 19 residues long. The CDR3 nucleotides read TGCGCCAGCAGCCAGGGCGCGGGCAGGTTAAGCTCTGGGGCCAACGTCCTGACTTTC. It specifies CASSQGAGRLSSGANVLTF.

This clonotype was picked up many times. V is TRBV20-1 and J is TRBJ2-1, with 9 bases fitting TRBD2. Germline CDR1 reads DFQATT; CDR2 reads SNEGSKA (reference sequence). This CDR3 has 14 amino acids. The V gene end was trimmed by 2 bases and the J gene end by 10 bases; junction bases not matched to a gene: 9. CDR3 bases: TGCAGTGCTAGACTAGCGGGAAACTCACGGGAGCAGTTCTTC. The encoded protein is CSARLAGNSREQFF.

Worth noting for this clonotype: An end of the junction differs from the germline gene, which may be a read error. The chain has TRBV18 and TRBJ1-3; 8 nucleotides match TRBD1. CDR3 size: 14 residues. The germline V gene encodes CDR1 KGHSH and CDR2 LQKENI. The CDR3 DNA follows: TGTGCCAGCTCTCAGGACAGGGCCGGAAACGCCATATATTTT. Translating gives CASSQDRAGNAIYF.

This sequence joins TRBV6-1 and TRBJ2-3, with 9 bases matching TRBD2. The length of the CDR3 is 17 residues. Germline V gene sequence: CDR1 MNHNS, CDR2 SASEGT. The trim removed 0 bases at V and 11 bases at J, leaving 15 bases unmatched. Here the CDR3 reads CASSEATLGRREGGQYF. The CDR3 DNA sequence: TGTGCCAGCAGTGAAGCGACCTTAGGCAGGCGGGAGGGGGGGCAGTATTTT.

Comments on this clonotype: Just one base apart from a much larger clone, this may be a read error. The rearrangement uses TRBV19 and TRBJ1-3, with unresolved D. Germline lookup yields CDR1 LNHDA and CDR2 SQIVND (reference sequence). The CDR3 consists of 14 residues. CDR3 sequence reads: CASSRVSSGNAIYF. DNA of the CDR3: TGTGCCAGTAGTAGGGTCAGCTCTGGAAACGCCATATATTTT.

This clonotype was seen repeatedly, ten times or more. The chain couples TRBV11-3 to TRBJ2-1; D gene uncertain. The CDR3 spans 12 residues. The germline gives CDR1 SGHNT, CDR2 YENEEA. Trimming stripped 0 bases from V and 14 bases from J, with 11 bases between. The CDR3 coding sequence is TGTGCCAGCAGCTTAGATCCCTCCGAGGAGTTCTTC. Protein sequence: CASSLDPSEEFF.

There are many counts of this clonotype. This chain uses TRBV24-1 with TRBJ1-2, with D possibly being TRBD1 (5 bases). Between the trimmed V and J ends, which lost 9 bases and 8 bases, there was a span of 21 bases. The germline gives CDR1 KGHDR, CDR2 SFDVKD. There are 14 residues in the CDR3. The CDR3 DNA reads TGTGCCACCCCAGCCGGGACCTCAAAGGAGGGCTACACCTTC. Amino acids: CATPAGTSKEGYTF.

In this sample, this clonotype turned up a few times. CDR3 nucleotides: TGTGCCACCGGCCCTTGGGCCAACGTCCTGACTTTC. Its protein product is CATGPWANVLTF. The J gene is TRBJ2-6, the V gene TRBV2; no firm D call. Germline CDR1 and CDR2: SNHLY and FYNNEI. This CDR3 comprises 12 residues. V lost 10 bases and J lost 5, with 9 bases in between.

This clonotype was seen at least ten times. This chain connects TRBV6-6 to TRBJ2-7; TRBD2 matches 8 bases. The CDR3 covers 15 residues. With 5 bases clipped from V and 3 bases from J, the junction kept 9 bases outside the gene matches. CDR1 and CDR2 (germline): MNHNY, SVGAGI (reference sequence). CDR3 sequence reads: CASSLSGKGFYEQYF. CDR3 coding DNA: TGTGCCAGCAGTCTTAGCGGGAAGGGTTTCTACGAGCAGTACTTC.

The chain recombines TRBV28 with TRBJ1-3; D unclear. The CDR3 has 16 amino acids. The germline V gene encodes CDR1 MDHEN and CDR2 SYDVKM. The V end lost 2 bases, the J end lost 2 bases, and 13 bases lay between the germline ends. The CDR3 nucleotides are TGTGCCAGCAGTTTAAGTGAGCGATACCCTGGAAACACCATATATTTT. The encoded protein is CASSLSERYPGNTIYF. The whole variable domain, remainder taken from reference TRBV28 and TRBJ1-3, is DVKVTQSSRYLVKRTGEKVFLECVQDMDHENMFWYRQDPGLGLRLIYFSYDVKMKEKGDIPEGYSVSREKKERFSLILESASTNQTSMYLCASSLSERYPGNTIYFGEGSWLTVV.

To note about this clonotype: A much larger clone differs from this one at a single base, so this may be a read error. The gene calls are TRBV20-1 and TRBJ2-5, with TRBD1 matching 10 bases. The CDR3 length is 12 residues. The germline V gene encodes CDR1 DFQATT and CDR2 SNEGSKA (reference sequence). CDR3 residues: CRGTGEEETQYF. Written as DNA, the CDR3 is TGCAGAGGGACAGGGGAAGAAGAGACCCAGTACTTC.

This clonotype has a single count. Possible read error: a much larger clone is one base away. The genes are TRBV12-3 or TRBV12-4 and TRBJ1-3; no definite D call. This CDR3 has 11 residues. This CDR3 reads CAGSNGNTIYF. The CDR3 DNA sequence: TGTGCCGGCAGTAATGGAAACACCATATATTTT.

This clonotype was seen many times. The chain carries TRBV30 and TRBJ2-6, with D uncertain. Trimming pared 5 bases from V and 2 bases from J, leaving 4 bases between. CDR1 GTSNPN and CDR2 SVGIG come from the germline V gene (reference sequence). The CDR3 spans 12 residues. Here the CDR3 DNA reads TGTGCCTGGCGCCCTGGGGCCAACGTCCTGACTTTC. Translated, it gives CAWRPGANVLTF.

This clonotype was observed many times. This rearrangement joins TRBV2 to TRBJ2-7; perhaps TRBD2 as D (6 bases). Trimming removed 11 bases from V and 1 base from J, with 15 bases in between. The CDR3 covers 13 residues. Per germline, CDR1 SNHLY and CDR2 FYNNEI. The CDR3, as DNA: TGTGCCGGCTCGGGACTCCAATCCTACGAGCAGTACTTC. This codes for CAGSGLQSYEQYF. The whole variable domain, filled in from reference TRBV2 and TRBJ2-7, reads EPEVTQTPSHQVTQMGQEVILRCVPISNHLYFYWYRQILGQKVEFLVSFYNNEISEKSEIFDDQFSVERPDGSNFTLKIRSTKLEDSAMYFCAGSGLQSYEQYFGPGTRLTVT.

This clonotype occurred many times. This chain's CDR3 is CASSIGRNHEQFF. In DNA form, the CDR3 reads TGTGCCAGCAGCATAGGGCGCAACCATGAGCAGTTCTTC. The chain carries TRBV7-6 and TRBJ2-1; D is undetermined. The CDR3 is made up of 13 amino acids. The germline gives CDR1 SGHVS, CDR2 FNYEAQ. The V and J ends lost 5 bases and 8 bases respectively, with 13 bases between them.

This clonotype was found many times. The gene calls are TRBV4-1 and TRBJ1-5; D is uncertain. CDR1 and CDR2 (germline): MGHRA, YSYEKL. Trimming left V 5 bases short and J 5 bases short, with 10 bases between. This CDR3 region has 13 residues. CDR3 nucleotide sequence: TGCGCCAGCAGCGGCGACACGCATCAGCCCCAGCATTTT. Amino acids: CASSGDTHQPQHF.

This clonotype came up many times. CDR3 nucleotides: TGTGCCAGCTCATTGGTAGCGGGAGACGAGCAGTACTTC. Amino acids: CASSLVAGDEQYF. This sequence joins TRBV18 and TRBJ2-7; 9 nucleotides match TRBD2. CDR1 KGHSH and CDR2 LQKENI come from the germline V gene. CDR3 length equals 13 residues. The V and J ends lost 5 bases and 5 bases, in that order; junction bases with no gene match: 4.

V gene TRBV6-9 combines with J gene TRBJ2-7; 13 positions agree with TRBD2. V lost 9 bases to trimming and J lost 0 bases; unmatched junction nucleotides: 2. Germline V gene data show CDR1 as MNHGY and CDR2 as SVAAGI. This CDR3 contains 14 residues. This CDR3 is CARRTSGSSYEQYF. The CDR3, as DNA: TGTGCCAGGCGGACTAGCGGGAGCTCCTACGAGCAGTACTTC.

This clonotype was seen many times. J is TRBJ2-3 and V is TRBV4-2; perhaps TRBD2 as D (6 bases). The CDR3 consists of 19 residues. Trimming left V 4 bases short and J 0 bases short, with 23 bases between. CDR1 LGHNA and CDR2 YNFKEQ come from the germline V gene. CDR3 bases: TGTGCCAGCAGCCTTGCGCCGGGACTCCAGTCCTCTAGCACAGATACGCAGTATTTT. This gives the protein CASSLAPGLQSSSTDTQYF.